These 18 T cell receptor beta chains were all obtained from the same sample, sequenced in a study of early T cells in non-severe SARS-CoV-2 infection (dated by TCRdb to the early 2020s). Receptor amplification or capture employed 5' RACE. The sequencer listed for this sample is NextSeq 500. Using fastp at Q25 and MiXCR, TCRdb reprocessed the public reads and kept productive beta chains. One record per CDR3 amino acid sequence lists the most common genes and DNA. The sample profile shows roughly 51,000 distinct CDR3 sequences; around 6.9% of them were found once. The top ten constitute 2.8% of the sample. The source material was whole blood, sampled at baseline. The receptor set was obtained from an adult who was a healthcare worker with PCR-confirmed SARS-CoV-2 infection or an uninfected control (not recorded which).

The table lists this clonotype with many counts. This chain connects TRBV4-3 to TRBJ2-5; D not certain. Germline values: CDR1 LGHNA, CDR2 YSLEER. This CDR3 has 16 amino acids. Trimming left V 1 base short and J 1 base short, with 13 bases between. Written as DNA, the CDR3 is TGCGCCAGCAGCCAAGCGGCGGCGTGGGGCCAAGAGACCCAGTACTTC. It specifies CASSQAAAWGQETQYF.

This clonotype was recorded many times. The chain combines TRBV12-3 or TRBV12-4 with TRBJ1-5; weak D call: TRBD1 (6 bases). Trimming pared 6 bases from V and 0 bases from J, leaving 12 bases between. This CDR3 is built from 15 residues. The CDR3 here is CASRRQVDSNQPQHF. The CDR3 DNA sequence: TGTGCCAGCAGAAGACAGGTAGATAGCAATCAGCCCCAGCATTTT.

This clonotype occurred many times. CDR3 nucleotides: TGTGCCAGCAGTTATGTAGGGGGTGAAGCTTTCTTT. Translation: CASSYVGGEAFF. This sequence joins TRBV6-6 and TRBJ1-1, with a tentative D call TRBD1 (6 bases). CDR1 MNHNY and CDR2 SVGAGI come from the germline V gene (reference sequence). This CDR3 spans 12 amino acids. V lost 3 bases and J lost 7, with 9 bases in between.

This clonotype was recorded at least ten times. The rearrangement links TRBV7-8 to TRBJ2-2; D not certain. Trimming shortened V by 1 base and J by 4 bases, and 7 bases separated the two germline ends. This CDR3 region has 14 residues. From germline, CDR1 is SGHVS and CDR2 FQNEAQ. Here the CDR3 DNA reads TGTGCCAGCAGCTTAGATTGGCTCACCGGGGAGCTGTTTTTT. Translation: CASSLDWLTGELFF.

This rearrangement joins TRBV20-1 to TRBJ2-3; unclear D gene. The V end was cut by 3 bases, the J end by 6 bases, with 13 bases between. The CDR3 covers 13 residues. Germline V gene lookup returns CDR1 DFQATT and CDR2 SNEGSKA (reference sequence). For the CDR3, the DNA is TGCAGTGCTAGCCGCCAAACCAGGGATACGCAGTATTTT. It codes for CSASRQTRDTQYF.

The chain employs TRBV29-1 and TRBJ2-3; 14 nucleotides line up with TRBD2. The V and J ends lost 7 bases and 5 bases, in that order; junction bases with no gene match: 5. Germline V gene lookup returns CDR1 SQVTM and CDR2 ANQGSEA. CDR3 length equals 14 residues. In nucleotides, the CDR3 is TGCAGCGCCCGACTAGCGGGGGGGCAAGATACGCAGTATTTT. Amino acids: CSARLAGGQDTQYF.

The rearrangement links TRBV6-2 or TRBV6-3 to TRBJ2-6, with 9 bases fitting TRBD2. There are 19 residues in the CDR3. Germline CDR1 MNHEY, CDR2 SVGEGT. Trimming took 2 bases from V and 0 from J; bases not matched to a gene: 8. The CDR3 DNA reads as TGTGCCAGCAGTTACGAACTAGCGGGCGAATACTCTGGGGCCAACGTCCTGACTTTC. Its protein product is CASSYELAGEYSGANVLTF.

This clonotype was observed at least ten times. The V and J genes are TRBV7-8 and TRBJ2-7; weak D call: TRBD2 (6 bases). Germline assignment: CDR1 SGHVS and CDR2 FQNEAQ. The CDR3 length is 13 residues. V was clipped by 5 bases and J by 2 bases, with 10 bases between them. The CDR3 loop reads CASSRGNTYEQYF. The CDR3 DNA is TGTGCCAGCAGCCGCGGGAACACCTACGAGCAGTACTTC.

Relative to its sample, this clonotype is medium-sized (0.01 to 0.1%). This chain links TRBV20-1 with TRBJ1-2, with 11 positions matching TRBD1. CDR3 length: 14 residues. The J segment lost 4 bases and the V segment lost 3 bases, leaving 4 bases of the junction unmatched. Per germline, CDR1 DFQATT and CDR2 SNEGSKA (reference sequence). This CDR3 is CSARVGQGAYGYTF. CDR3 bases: TGCAGTGCTAGGGTCGGACAGGGGGCCTATGGCTACACCTTC.

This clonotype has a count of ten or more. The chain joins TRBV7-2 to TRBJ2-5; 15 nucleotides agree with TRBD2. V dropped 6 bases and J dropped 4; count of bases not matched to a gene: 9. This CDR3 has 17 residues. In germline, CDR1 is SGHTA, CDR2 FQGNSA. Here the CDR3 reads CASRAGTSGGRRETQYF. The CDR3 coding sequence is TGTGCCAGCAGAGCCGGGACTAGCGGGGGGCGGCGAGAGACCCAGTACTTC.

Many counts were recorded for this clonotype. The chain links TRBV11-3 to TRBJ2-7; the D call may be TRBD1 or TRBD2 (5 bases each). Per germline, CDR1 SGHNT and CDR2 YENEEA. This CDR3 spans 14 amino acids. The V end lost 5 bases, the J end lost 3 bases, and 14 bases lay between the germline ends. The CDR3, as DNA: TGTGCCAGCAGCCCGGGACGGAATAACTACGAGCAGTACTTC. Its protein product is CASSPGRNNYEQYF.

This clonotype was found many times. Here the CDR3 DNA reads TGTGCCAGCAGTTACCGACAGGGAAAGGCTGGAAACACCATATATTTT. This gives the protein CASSYRQGKAGNTIYF. The genes are TRBV28 and TRBJ1-3; TRBD1 matches 7 bases. V lost 4 bases, J lost 2 bases, and 8 bases stayed unmatched. CDR1 MDHEN and CDR2 SYDVKM come from the germline V gene. There are 16 residues in the CDR3.

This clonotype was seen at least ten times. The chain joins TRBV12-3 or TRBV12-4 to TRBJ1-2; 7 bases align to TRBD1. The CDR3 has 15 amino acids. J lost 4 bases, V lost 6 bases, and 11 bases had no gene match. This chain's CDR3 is CASRARGIEVYGYTF. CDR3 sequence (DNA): TGTGCCAGCAGGGCCAGGGGGATAGAGGTCTATGGCTACACCTTC.

The CDR3 DNA reads as TGTGCCAGCAGCTTAAGGGGGGCGGGACGGTACAATGAGCAGTTCTTC. The encoded protein is CASSLRGAGRYNEQFF. The chain couples TRBV7-2 to TRBJ2-1; D may correspond to TRBD1 or TRBD2 (6 bases each). Germline CDR1 SGHTA, CDR2 FQGNSA. There are 16 residues in the CDR3. Trimming stripped 2 bases from V and 4 bases from J, with 15 bases between. The variable domain in full, completed from reference TRBV7-2 and TRBJ2-1, reads GAGVSQSPSNKVTEKGKDVELRCDPISGHTALYWYRQSLGQGLEFLIYFQGNSAPDKSGLPSDRFSAERTGGSVSTLTIQRTQQEDSAVYLCASSLRGAGRYNEQFFGPGTRLTVL.

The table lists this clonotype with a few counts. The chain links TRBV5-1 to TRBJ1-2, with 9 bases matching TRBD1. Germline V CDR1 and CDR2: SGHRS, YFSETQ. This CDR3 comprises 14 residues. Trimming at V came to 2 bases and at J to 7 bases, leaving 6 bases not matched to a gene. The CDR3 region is CASSFPGQGSGYTF. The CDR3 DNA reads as TGCGCCAGCAGCTTTCCGGGACAGGGTTCTGGCTACACCTTC.

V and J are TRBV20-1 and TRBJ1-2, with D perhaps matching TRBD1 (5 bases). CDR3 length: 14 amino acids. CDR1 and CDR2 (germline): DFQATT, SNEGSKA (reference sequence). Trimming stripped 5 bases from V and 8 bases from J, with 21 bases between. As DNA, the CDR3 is TGCAGTGCTCGGGAGGGCTCGAACAGGCCCGGCTACACCTTC. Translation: CSAREGSNRPGYTF.

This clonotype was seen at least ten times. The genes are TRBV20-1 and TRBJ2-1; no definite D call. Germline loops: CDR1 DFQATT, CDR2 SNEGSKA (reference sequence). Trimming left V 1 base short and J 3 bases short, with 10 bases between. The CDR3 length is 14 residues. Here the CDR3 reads CSARVQTHYNEQFF. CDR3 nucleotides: TGCAGTGCTAGAGTCCAGACCCACTACAATGAGCAGTTCTTC.

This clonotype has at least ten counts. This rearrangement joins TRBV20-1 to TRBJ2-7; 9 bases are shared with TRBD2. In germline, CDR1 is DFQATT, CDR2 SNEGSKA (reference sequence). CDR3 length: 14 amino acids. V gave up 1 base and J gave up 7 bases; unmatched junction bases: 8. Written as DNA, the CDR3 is TGCAGTGCTAGAGGGGCTAGCGGGGCGGGGGAGCAGTACTTC. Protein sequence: CSARGASGAGEQYF.